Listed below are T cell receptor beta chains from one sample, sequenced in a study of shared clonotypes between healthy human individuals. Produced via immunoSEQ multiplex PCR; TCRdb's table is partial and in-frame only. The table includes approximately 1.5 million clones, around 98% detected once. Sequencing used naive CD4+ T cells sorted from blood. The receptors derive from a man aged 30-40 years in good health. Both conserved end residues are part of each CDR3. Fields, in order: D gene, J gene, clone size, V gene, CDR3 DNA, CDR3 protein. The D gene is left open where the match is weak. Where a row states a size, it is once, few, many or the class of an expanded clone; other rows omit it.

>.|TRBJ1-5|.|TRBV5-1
TGCGCCAGCAGCTTGGAGGGTCTGGGGGTGAATCAGCCCCAGCATTTT
CASSLEGLGVNQPQHF
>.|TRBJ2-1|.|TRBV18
TGTGCCAGCTCAGTTAAGACCCCCAATGAGCAGTTCTTC
CASSVKTPNEQFF
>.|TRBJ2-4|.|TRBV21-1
TGTGCCAGCAGCAAAGCGTGCACAGGGGTAGCCAAAAACATTCAGTACTTC
CASSKACTGVAKNIQYF
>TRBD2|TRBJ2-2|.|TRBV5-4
TGTGCCAGCAGCTTGGGAGGGACTAGCGGGGCCACCGGGGAGCTGTTTTTT
CASSLGGTSGATGELFF
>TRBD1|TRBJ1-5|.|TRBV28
TGTGCCAGCAGTCTAACAGGGGGCGGTCCTGTAGGGCCCCAGCATTTT
CASSLTGGGPVGPQHF
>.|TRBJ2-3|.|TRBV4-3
TGCGCCAGCAGCCAAGATTTGGCGGGATTGCAGTATTTT
CASSQDLAGLQYF
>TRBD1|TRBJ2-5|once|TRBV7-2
TGTGCCAGCAGCTCACAACTCACAGGGGGCTACCAAGAGACCCAGTACTTC
CASSSQLTGGYQETQYF
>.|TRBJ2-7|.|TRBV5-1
TGCGCCAGCAGCCCTACCCCTACCTACGAGCAGTACTTC
CASSPTPTYEQYF
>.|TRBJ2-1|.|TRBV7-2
TGTGCCAGCAGCTCGCGGGAAACCAATGAGCAGTTCTTC
CASSSRETNEQFF
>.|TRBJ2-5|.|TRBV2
TGTGCCAGCAGTGAAGAGGGTCCAGACCAAGAGACCCAGTACTTC
CASSEEGPDQETQYF
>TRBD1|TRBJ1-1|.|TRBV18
TGTGCCAGCTCGCCAGGGGGCCTCGGGGGAGCTTTCTTT
CASSPGGLGGAFF
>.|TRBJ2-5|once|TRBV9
TGTGCCAGCACACACCTGGGAGGCAGGTCTCATCCTCGCGAGACCCAGTACTTC
CASTHLGGRSHPRETQYF
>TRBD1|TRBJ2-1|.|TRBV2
TGTGCCAGCAGTGAAATACAGGGGTACAATGAGCAGTTCTTC
CASSEIQGYNEQFF
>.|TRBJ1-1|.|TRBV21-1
TGTGCCAGCAGCATAACGACAGGGGTGGGGCCGCCAGCGAACACTGAAGCTTTCTTT
CASSITTGVGPPANTEAFF
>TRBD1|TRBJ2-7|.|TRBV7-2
TGTGCCAGCAGCTTAGAGGGACAGGGGAATTTCGAGCAGTACTTC
CASSLEGQGNFEQYF
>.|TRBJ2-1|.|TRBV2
TGTGCCAGCAGTATGGACCCGATTTACAATGAGCAGTTCTTC
CASSMDPIYNEQFF
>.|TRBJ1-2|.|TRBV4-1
TGCGCCAGCAGCCAGGTACCGCGCGGTGGCTACACCTTC
CASSQVPRGGYTF
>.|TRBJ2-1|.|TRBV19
TGTGCCAGTAAGGGCCGCTACAATGAGCAGTTCTTC
CASKGRYNEQFF
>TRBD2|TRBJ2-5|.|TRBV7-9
TGTGCCAGCAGCCGACTAGCCCAAGAGACCCAGTACTTC
CASSRLAQETQYF
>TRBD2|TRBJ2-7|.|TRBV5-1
TGCGCCAGCAGCCAAAGCGGGAAAAACTACGAGCAGTACTTC
CASSQSGKNYEQYF
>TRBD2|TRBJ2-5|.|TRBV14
TGTGCCAGCAGCCAAGAGAAACTAGCGGGGCAAGAGACCCAGTACTTC
CASSQEKLAGQETQYF
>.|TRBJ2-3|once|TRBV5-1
TGCGCCAGCAGCTTGGGGTCAGGGTCCGCAGATACGCAGTATTTT
CASSLGSGSADTQYF
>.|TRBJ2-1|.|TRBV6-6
TGTGCCAGCAGTTACCTACAGGGATCCTCGGACAATGAGCAGTTCTTC
CASSYLQGSSDNEQFF
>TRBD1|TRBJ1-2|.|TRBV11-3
TGTGCCAGCAGCCGGGGACAGAACTATGGCTACACCTTC
CASSRGQNYGYTF
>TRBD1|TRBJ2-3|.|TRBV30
TGTGCCTGGGATGGACAGGGCACAGATACGCAGTATTTT
CAWDGQGTDTQYF
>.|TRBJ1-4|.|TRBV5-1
TGCGCCAGCAGCTTTACAGGGCCCGAAAAACTGTTTTTT
CASSFTGPEKLFF
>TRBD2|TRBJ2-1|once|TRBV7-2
TGTGCCAGCAGCTCCGGACTAGTAGGGCTCAATGAGCAGTTCTTC
CASSSGLVGLNEQFF
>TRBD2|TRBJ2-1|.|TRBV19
TGTGCCAGTAGTATACGACTAGCGGGAGGGCATGAGCAGTTCTTC
CASSIRLAGGHEQFF
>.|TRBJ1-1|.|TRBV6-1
TGTGCCTCCGGTTCTTGGGCGAACACTGAAGCTTTCTTT
CASGSWANTEAFF
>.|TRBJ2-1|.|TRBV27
TGTGCCAGCAGTTTAACCCTCTACTACAATGAGCAGTTCTTC
CASSLTLYYNEQFF
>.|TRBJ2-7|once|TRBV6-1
TGTGCCAGCAGACGACGGGGTGAGATCTACGAGCAGTACTTC
CASRRRGEIYEQYF
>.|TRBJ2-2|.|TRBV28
TGTGCCAGCAGTTTGGGGGGTACAAACACCGGGGAGCTGTTTTTT
CASSLGGTNTGELFF
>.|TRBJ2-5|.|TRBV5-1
TGCGCCAGCAGCTTGGTCGGGAGCCCGCAAGAGACCCAGTACTTC
CASSLVGSPQETQYF
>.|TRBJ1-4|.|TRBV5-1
TGCGCCAGCAGCCGACCCCGGGACGCAGATGCAACTAATGAAAAACTGTTTTTT
CASSRPRDADATNEKLFF
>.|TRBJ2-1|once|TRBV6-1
TGTGCCAGCAGTGACAAGGGTACCTCCTACAATGAGCAGTTCTTC
CASSDKGTSYNEQFF
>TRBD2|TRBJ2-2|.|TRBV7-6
TGTGCCAGCAGCTTAGTGGTAGCGGGGGCCGGGGAGCTGTTTTTT
CASSLVVAGAGELFF
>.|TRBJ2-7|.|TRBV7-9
TGTGCCAGCAGTCGAAACTCACAGGGTCCCGAGCAGTACTTC
CASSRNSQGPEQYF
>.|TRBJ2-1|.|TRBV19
TGTGCCAGTAGTCGTCAGTGGGCGGTGGCCGGCGCCAATGAGCAGTTCTTC
CASSRQWAVAGANEQFF
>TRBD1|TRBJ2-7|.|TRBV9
TGTGCCAGCAGCATGGGACAGGGTAGCTACGAGCAGTACTTC
CASSMGQGSYEQYF
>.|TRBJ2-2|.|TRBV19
TGTGCCAGTAGTATTAAGGTCGGGGAGCTGTTTTTT
CASSIKVGELFF
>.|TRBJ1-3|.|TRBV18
TGTGCCAGCTCACCACGGTGGGAGAGCTCTGGAAACACCATATATTTT
CASSPRWESSGNTIYF
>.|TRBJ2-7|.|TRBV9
TGTGCCAGCAGCGTAACCCCGGGCGCCAACTACGAGCAGTACTTC
CASSVTPGANYEQYF
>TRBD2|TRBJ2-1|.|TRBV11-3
TGTGCCAGCAGTCGAAGCGGGGGCCCTTCCTACAATGAGCAGTTCTTC
CASSRSGGPSYNEQFF
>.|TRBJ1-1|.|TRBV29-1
TGCAGCGTCTCCATGCTCATGAACACTGAAGCTTTCTTT
CSVSMLMNTEAFF
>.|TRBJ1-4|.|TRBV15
TGTGCCACCAGCCCAGGACAGAGCAGTGAAAAACTGTTTTTT
CATSPGQSSEKLFF
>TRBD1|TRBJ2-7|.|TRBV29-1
TGCAGCGTTCGGTACAGGGGTTACGAGCAGTACTTC
CSVRYRGYEQYF
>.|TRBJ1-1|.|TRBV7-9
TGTGCCAGCAGCCCAGCTCGCGGGCTGAACACTGAAGCTTTCTTT
CASSPARGLNTEAFF
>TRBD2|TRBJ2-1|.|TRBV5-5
TGTGCCAGCAGCCCCCGGGAGGGCCAATACAATGAGCAGTTCTTC
CASSPREGQYNEQFF
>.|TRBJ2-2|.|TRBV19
TGTGCCAGTTCCACAGGATCGAACACCGGGGAGCTGTTTTTT
CASSTGSNTGELFF
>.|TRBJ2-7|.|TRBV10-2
TGCGCCAGCAGTGAGTCGAAAGGCAGCTACGAGCAGTACTTC
CASSESKGSYEQYF
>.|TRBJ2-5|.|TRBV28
TGTGCCAGCACCTCGATAGGGGAAGGAGAGACCCAGTACTTC
CASTSIGEGETQYF
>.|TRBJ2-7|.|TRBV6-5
TGTGCCGTCGGGTACGAGCAGTACTTC
CAVGYEQYF
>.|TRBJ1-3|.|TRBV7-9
TGTGCCAGCAGCTTAGTGGGGAGCGACACCATATATTTT
CASSLVGSDTIYF
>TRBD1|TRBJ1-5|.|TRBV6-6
TGTGCCAGCAGAGGACAGGGCGACGGTCCCCAGCATTTT
CASRGQGDGPQHF
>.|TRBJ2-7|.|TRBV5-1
TGCGCCAGCAGCTCGCCGGGGGCGAGCGAGCAGTACTTC
CASSSPGASEQYF
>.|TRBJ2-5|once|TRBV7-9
TGTGCCAGCAGTCGGTCGTACACGGAGACCCAGTACTTC
CASSRSYTETQYF
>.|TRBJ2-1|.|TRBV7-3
TGTGCCAGCAGCCCCCAGGCCCTGGGAGATGAGCAGTTCTTC
CASSPQALGDEQFF
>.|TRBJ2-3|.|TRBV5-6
TGTGCCAGCAGCTTGCGAGTTGGGGTAGGAGTGCGGGCAGATACGCAGTATTTT
CASSLRVGVGVRADTQYF
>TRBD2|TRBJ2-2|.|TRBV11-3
TGTGCCAGCAAGGTGGGCGGGAGCGCAGGCGGGGAGCTGTTTTTT
CASKVGGSAGGELFF